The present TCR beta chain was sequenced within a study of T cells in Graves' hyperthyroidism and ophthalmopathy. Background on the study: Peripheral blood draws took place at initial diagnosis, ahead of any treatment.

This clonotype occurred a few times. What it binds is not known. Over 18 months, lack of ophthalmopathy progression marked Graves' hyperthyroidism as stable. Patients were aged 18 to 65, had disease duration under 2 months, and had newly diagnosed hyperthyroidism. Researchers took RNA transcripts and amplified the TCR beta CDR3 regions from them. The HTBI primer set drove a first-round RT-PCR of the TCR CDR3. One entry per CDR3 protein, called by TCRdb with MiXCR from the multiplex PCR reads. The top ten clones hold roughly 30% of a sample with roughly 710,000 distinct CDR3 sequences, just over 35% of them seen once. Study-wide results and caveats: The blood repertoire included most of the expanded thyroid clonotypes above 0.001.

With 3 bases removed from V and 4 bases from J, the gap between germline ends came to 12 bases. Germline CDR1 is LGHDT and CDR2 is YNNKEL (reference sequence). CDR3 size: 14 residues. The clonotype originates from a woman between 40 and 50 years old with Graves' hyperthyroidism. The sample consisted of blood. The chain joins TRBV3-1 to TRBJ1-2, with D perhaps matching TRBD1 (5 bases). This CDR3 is CASSQGTGPYGYTF. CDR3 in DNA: TGTGCCAGCAGCCAGGGTACGGGACCCTATGGCTACACCTTC.